This entry describes one T cell receptor beta chain. Its antigen is not known. The read falls 3 residues short of the CDR3 end, and the missing part is taken from the germline J gene. The CDR3 contains 15 residues. V shed 2 bases and J shed 0 bases, with 8 bases lying between them. Per the germline V gene, CDR1 is DFQATT and CDR2 is SNEGSKA (reference sequence). This sample was included in a study of T cells in women clearing cervical HPV infection. General observations from the study: Richness differences could reflect unmeasured T-cell content per sample.

Clones were read by immunoSEQ multiplex PCR, and TCRdb kept only the in-frame ones, dropping some. The repertoire shows about 26,000 clones; the top ten hold 3.5% to 4.5%. Sequencing was performed on blood buffy coat. The gene calls are TRBV20-1 and TRBJ1-6; a weak D match, TRBD1 (6 bases). The source is a woman between 18 and 75 years old with a cervical HPV16 infection that either progressed to CIN3+ or cleared (not recorded which). The part of the CDR3 DNA that was read is TGCAGTGCTAGACAGGGGAGCTCCTATAATTCACCC. It codes for CSARQGSSYNSP. The CDR3 in full is CSARQGSSYNSPLHF.